The T cell receptor (beta chain) described here comes from a study of T cell repertoires in cytomegalovirus infection. Each CDR3 protein gets one entry after TCRdb re-called the reads with MiXCR. The sample yields about 180,000 distinct CDR3 sequences, about a sixth seen once. CDR3 length: 17 residues. Germline V CDR1 and CDR2: MNHEY, SVGEGT. Unmatched junction bases numbered 3, after V lost 0 bases and J lost 0 bases. The source of this sequence is a human donor in good health (CMV status not recorded). Some clones in this sample may be carry-over from other donors' samples. V gene TRBV6-2 or TRBV6-3 combines with J gene TRBJ2-2, with 8 nucleotides matching TRBD1. The sample comprised CD8+ T cells from PBMCs. This CDR3 reads CASSYSDRGANTGELFF. The CDR3 region has the DNA TGTGCCAGCAGTTACTCAGACAGGGGAGCGAACACCGGGGAGCTGTTTTTT.